A selection of T cell receptor beta chains follows, all from one sample in a study of OX40 agonist ivuxolimab in advanced cancers. TCRdb keeps only in-frame clones here, not all; method: immunoSEQ multiplex PCR. This sample has 50,000 to 75,000 clones; roughly 86% occur once, and the top ten carry around 9.8%. The input for sequencing was CD4+ or CD8+ T cells sorted from blood, taken in a trial of the OX40 agonist ivuxolimab. These receptors originate from an adult with an advanced solid tumor such as melanoma, head and neck, liver or kidney cancer. Both conserved end residues are part of each CDR3. A D gene is named only where the DNA matches it firmly. Part of the rows lack a size; the others show once, few, many or a class for expanded clones.

j_call: TRBJ2-7
d_call: .
v_call: TRBV18
clone_size: .
cdr3_nt: TGTGCCAGCTCACCGGACAAAAGCTACGAGCAGTACTTC
cdr3_aa: CASSPDKSYEQYF

j_call: TRBJ2-1
d_call: TRBD2
v_call: TRBV5-4
clone_size: .
cdr3_nt: TGTGCCAGCAGTAAATCAACGAGCGGGAGGGCCCGTCATGAGCAGTTCTTC
cdr3_aa: CASSKSTSGRARHEQFF

j_call: TRBJ1-2
d_call: .
v_call: TRBV7-2
clone_size: few
cdr3_nt: TGTGCCAGCAGCCCTCAGGGCTATGGCTACACCTTC
cdr3_aa: CASSPQGYGYTF

j_call: TRBJ2-1
d_call: TRBD1
v_call: TRBV7-3
clone_size: .
cdr3_nt: TGTGCCAGTGGCAGGGGGAACTACAATGAGCAGTTCTTC
cdr3_aa: CASGRGNYNEQFF

j_call: TRBJ2-5
d_call: TRBD2
v_call: TRBV5-4
clone_size: .
cdr3_nt: TGTGCCAGCAGTTCCACCACTAGCGGCGATGCCAGTGAGACCCAGTACTTC
cdr3_aa: CASSSTTSGDASETQYF

j_call: TRBJ1-2
d_call: TRBD1
v_call: TRBV5-3
clone_size: .
cdr3_nt: TGTGCCAGAAGCTTCGAAAGGGGGACAGCGGACGGCTACACCTTC
cdr3_aa: CARSFERGTADGYTF

j_call: TRBJ2-5
d_call: TRBD1
v_call: TRBV7-9
clone_size: .
cdr3_nt: TGTGCCAGCAGCTTAGCACAGGGGGCCGGATTGGAGACCCAGTACTTC
cdr3_aa: CASSLAQGAGLETQYF

j_call: TRBJ2-7
d_call: .
v_call: TRBV15
clone_size: .
cdr3_nt: TGTGCCACCAGCAGAGATGGGAGGACAGATTCCTACGAGCAGTACTTC
cdr3_aa: CATSRDGRTDSYEQYF

j_call: TRBJ1-6
d_call: .
v_call: TRBV6-5
clone_size: .
cdr3_nt: TGTGCCAGCAGTTCTCGAGCTCGGTCACCCCTCCACTTT
cdr3_aa: CASSSRARSPLHF

j_call: TRBJ2-5
d_call: .
v_call: TRBV29-1
clone_size: few
cdr3_nt: TGCAGCGGAAGGACGGGAGAGACCCAGTACTTC
cdr3_aa: CSGRTGETQYF

j_call: TRBJ1-2
d_call: TRBD1
v_call: TRBV6-5
clone_size: few
cdr3_nt: TGTGCCAGCACCACGAGGACAGGGGAAGGCTACACCTTC
cdr3_aa: CASTTRTGEGYTF

j_call: TRBJ1-1
d_call: .
v_call: TRBV5-4
clone_size: .
cdr3_nt: TGTGCCAGCAGCTTGCAGGTCCACACTGAAGCTTTCTTT
cdr3_aa: CASSLQVHTEAFF

j_call: TRBJ1-3
d_call: .
v_call: TRBV7-8
clone_size: .
cdr3_nt: TGTGCCAGCAGCTTAGCTTGGCAGGGAAACACCATATATTTT
cdr3_aa: CASSLAWQGNTIYF

j_call: TRBJ2-3
d_call: .
v_call: TRBV7-9
clone_size: .
cdr3_nt: TGTGCCAGCAGCTTAGTGGGCGTGAGCACAGATACGCAGTATTTT
cdr3_aa: CASSLVGVSTDTQYF

j_call: TRBJ2-5
d_call: .
v_call: TRBV7-2
clone_size: .
cdr3_nt: TGTGCCAGCAGCTTAGTCCTGGACCGGAGGGGGACCCAGTACTTC
cdr3_aa: CASSLVLDRRGTQYF

j_call: TRBJ1-5
d_call: TRBD1
v_call: TRBV18
clone_size: .
cdr3_nt: TGTGCCAGCTCTGGGACAGGGAGACAGCCCCAGCATTTT
cdr3_aa: CASSGTGRQPQHF

j_call: TRBJ1-2
d_call: .
v_call: TRBV28
clone_size: .
cdr3_nt: TGTGCCAGCAGTTTAGTCACCGAACAAGCTCTAGCTAACTATGGCTACACCTTC
cdr3_aa: CASSLVTEQALANYGYTF

j_call: TRBJ1-2
d_call: .
v_call: TRBV5-1
clone_size: .
cdr3_nt: TGCGCCAGCAGCTTGGCCCCTGAAGGGGGGTATGGCTACACCTTC
cdr3_aa: CASSLAPEGGYGYTF

j_call: TRBJ2-3
d_call: .
v_call: TRBV30
clone_size: .
cdr3_nt: TGTGCCTGGAGGCCCGGGGGTCTAACAGATACGCAGTATTTT
cdr3_aa: CAWRPGGLTDTQYF

j_call: TRBJ1-3
d_call: .
v_call: TRBV18
clone_size: .
cdr3_nt: TGTGCCAGCTCACCACCCTCCGGGACAAACCTTTTTGGAAACACCATATATTTT
cdr3_aa: CASSPPSGTNLFGNTIYF

j_call: TRBJ2-7
d_call: .
v_call: TRBV5-1
clone_size: .
cdr3_nt: TGCGCCAGCAGCCTCCCGGGACTTCTCAACGAGCAGTACTTC
cdr3_aa: CASSLPGLLNEQYF

j_call: TRBJ2-3
d_call: TRBD2
v_call: TRBV19
clone_size: .
cdr3_nt: TGTGCCAGTAGTCCGACTGGGCTAGCGGGAGGGTCCCCAGATACGCAGTATTTT
cdr3_aa: CASSPTGLAGGSPDTQYF

j_call: TRBJ2-7
d_call: .
v_call: TRBV18
clone_size: .
cdr3_nt: TGTGCCAGCTCAAGACTCGAGGTTTACGAGCAGTACTTC
cdr3_aa: CASSRLEVYEQYF

j_call: TRBJ2-3
d_call: .
v_call: TRBV2
clone_size: .
cdr3_nt: TGTGCCAGCAGTGAAATCCAAGGCCGGGGGATAGGAAATACGCAGTATTTT
cdr3_aa: CASSEIQGRGIGNTQYF

j_call: TRBJ2-3
d_call: .
v_call: TRBV18
clone_size: .
cdr3_nt: TGTGCCAGCTCACCACCGTCGACAGGTGCTAGGTCGGGCCATACGCAGTATTTT
cdr3_aa: CASSPPSTGARSGHTQYF

j_call: TRBJ1-5
d_call: .
v_call: TRBV7-8
clone_size: .
cdr3_nt: TGTGCCAGCAGCGTGGGACGGCCCAATCAGCCCCAGCATTTT
cdr3_aa: CASSVGRPNQPQHF

j_call: TRBJ1-1
d_call: .
v_call: TRBV5-6
clone_size: .
cdr3_nt: TGTGCCAGCAGCGGCGCGACAAGGTACACTGAAGCTTTCTTT
cdr3_aa: CASSGATRYTEAFF

j_call: TRBJ2-6
d_call: .
v_call: TRBV7-9
clone_size: .
cdr3_nt: TGTGCCAGCAGCCACGGAGGGGGTGGCTCTGGGGCCAACGTCCTGACTTTC
cdr3_aa: CASSHGGGGSGANVLTF

j_call: TRBJ2-3
d_call: TRBD2
v_call: TRBV14
clone_size: .
cdr3_nt: TGTGCCAGCGGACTAGCGGGGGATACGCAGTATTTT
cdr3_aa: CASGLAGDTQYF